The T cell receptor (beta chain) under discussion was sequenced for a study of post-analysis software for immune sequencing data. About the research overall: The patients showed relapsing-remitting, secondary progressive and progressive-relapsing multiple sclerosis courses. Study outcomes and limitations: Patients showed TRBV5-6, TRBV5-1 and TRBV20-1 among roughly five TRBV segments more frequent than in controls.

Comment on this clonotype: Its antigen remains unidentified.

Prepared TCR beta cDNA libraries contained unique molecular identifiers. TCRdb redid the calling of the PCR reads with MiXCR, one entry per CDR3 protein. The sample lists fewer than 900,000 distinct CDR3 sequences; about 43% were seen once. This CDR3 has 15 residues. V lost 3 bases, J lost 0 bases, and 13 bases lay in between. Germline V gene sequence: CDR1 DFQATT, CDR2 SNEGSKA (reference sequence). The sample comprised blood. The rearrangement joins TRBV20-1 to TRBJ2-3; D is perhaps TRBD2 (5 bases). The TCR comes from a girl aged 5-17 years with multiple sclerosis. This CDR3 reads CSASDYSISTDTQYF. The CDR3 bases are TGCAGTGCTAGTGACTACTCCATTAGCACAGATACGCAGTATTTT.